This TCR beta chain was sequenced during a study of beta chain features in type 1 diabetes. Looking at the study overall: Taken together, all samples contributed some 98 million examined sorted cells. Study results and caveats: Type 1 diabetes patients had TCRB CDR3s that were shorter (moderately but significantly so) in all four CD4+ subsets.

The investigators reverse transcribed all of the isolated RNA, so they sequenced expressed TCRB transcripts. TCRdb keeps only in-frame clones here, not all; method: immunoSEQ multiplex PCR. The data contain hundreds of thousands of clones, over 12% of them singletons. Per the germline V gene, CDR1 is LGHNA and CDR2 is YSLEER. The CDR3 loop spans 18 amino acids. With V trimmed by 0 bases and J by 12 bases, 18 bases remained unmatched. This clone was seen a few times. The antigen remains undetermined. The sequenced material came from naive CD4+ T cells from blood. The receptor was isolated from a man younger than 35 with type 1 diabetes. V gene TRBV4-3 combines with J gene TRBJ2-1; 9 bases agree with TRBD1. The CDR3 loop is CASSQDDRGALRGSVQFF. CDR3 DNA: TGCGCCAGCAGCCAAGACGACAGGGGGGCCCTACGAGGGAGCGTGCAGTTCTTC.